This passage covers 21 T cell receptor beta chains from one sample sequenced in a study of early T cells in non-severe SARS-CoV-2 infection. One entry per CDR3 protein, called by TCRdb with MiXCR from the 5' RACE reads. The data hold 60,000 to 65,000 distinct CDR3 sequences, with roughly 8.2% observed a single time. The material was whole blood, obtained at baseline. These receptor sequences come from an adult who was a healthcare worker with PCR-confirmed SARS-CoV-2 infection or an uninfected control (not recorded which).

This clonotype was detected many times. Here the CDR3 DNA reads TGTGCCAGCAGCTTACAACTTCCTGGACAGGGCACTGAAGCTTTCTTT. As protein: CASSLQLPGQGTEAFF. V usage is TRBV11-2 and J usage is TRBJ1-1; 8 bases agree with TRBD1. Germline CDR1 and CDR2: SGHAT and FQNNGV. V trimming: 2 bases; J trimming: 4 bases; junction bases outside the gene matches: 9. The CDR3 sequence is 16 residues long. The whole variable domain, remainder taken from reference TRBV11-2 and TRBJ1-1, is EAGVAQSPRYKIIEKRQSVAFWCNPISGHATLYWYQQILGQGPKLLIQFQNNGVVDDSQLPKDRFSAERLKGVDSTLKIQPAKLEDSAVYLCASSLQLPGQGTEAFFGQGTRLTVV.

At least ten counts were recorded for this clonotype. V gene TRBV29-1 combines with J gene TRBJ2-3; 12 bases line up with TRBD2. The CDR3 is made up of 14 amino acids. Looked up from germline, CDR1 is SQVTM and CDR2 is ANQGSEA. V dropped 5 bases and J dropped 7; count of bases not matched to a gene: 7. CDR3 sequence: CSVPGLAGMNTQYF. The CDR3, as DNA: TGCAGCGTTCCAGGACTAGCGGGAATGAATACGCAGTATTTT.

This chain joins TRBV7-2 and TRBJ1-6; D is unclear. V gave up 6 bases and J gave up 8 bases, with 17 bases separating them. Germline CDR1 is SGHTA and CDR2 is FQGNSA. This CDR3 has 15 residues. The CDR3 DNA follows: TGTGCCAGCAGGTCTCAGGTCGCCATGGATTCACCCCTCCACTTT. Amino acids: CASRSQVAMDSPLHF.

This clonotype has just a few counts. The V gene is TRBV4-3, the J gene TRBJ1-2; D unclear. The CDR3 spans 15 residues. Trimming stripped 0 bases from V and 7 bases from J, with 15 bases between. Germline CDR1 LGHNA, CDR2 YSLEER. DNA of the CDR3: TGCGCCAGCAGCCAAGATCTGGGCCGGGAGGGTGGCTACACCTTC. It yields the protein CASSQDLGREGGYTF.

This clonotype was picked up a small number of times. V and J are TRBV6-6 and TRBJ1-1; tentative D call: TRBD1 (5 bases). CDR3 size: 17 residues. Germline loops: CDR1 MNHNY, CDR2 SVGAGI (reference sequence). V dropped 0 bases and J dropped 0 bases, with 14 bases sitting between them. The CDR3 region is CASSYSGGVGVNTEAFF. The DNA of the CDR3 is TGTGCCAGCAGTTACTCTGGGGGAGTTGGGGTGAACACTGAAGCTTTCTTT.

In its sample, this clonotype was seen many times. V usage is TRBV3-1 and J usage is TRBJ1-2; TRBD1 is a possible D gene (6 bases). The V end lost 4 bases, the J end lost 4 bases, and 19 bases lay between the germline ends. Germline CDR1 is LGHDT and CDR2 is YNNKEL (reference sequence). The CDR3 is 16 residues long. CDR3 sequence: CASSLQAGAGSYGYTF. The CDR3 DNA reads TGTGCCAGCAGCCTACAGGCGGGGGCGGGCTCCTATGGCTACACCTTC.

There are a few counts of this clonotype. The rearrangement links TRBV7-3 to TRBJ1-4; 10 bases are a match to TRBD1. The CDR3 has 13 residues. In germline, CDR1 is SGHTA, CDR2 FQGTGA. The trim removed 8 bases at V and 7 bases at J, leaving 4 bases unmatched. This CDR3 is CASARDRGEKLFF. The CDR3 nucleotides are TGTGCCAGCGCTCGGGACAGGGGTGAAAAACTGTTTTTT.

This clonotype was counted once. The chain couples TRBV12-3 or TRBV12-4 to TRBJ2-1; no definite D call. This CDR3 has 16 residues. V was trimmed by 3 bases and J by 1 base, leaving 13 bases between them. The CDR3 DNA reads TGTGCCAGCAGTTTTTGGATGTGGAAGTCCTACAATGAGCAGTTCTTC. Translated: CASSFWMWKSYNEQFF.

This clonotype has ten or more counts. The rearrangement uses TRBV7-3 and TRBJ2-1, with a tentative D call TRBD2 (5 bases). Looked up from germline, CDR1 is SGHTA and CDR2 is FQGTGA. Trimming removed 2 bases at V and 0 bases at J, with 8 bases between. There are 15 residues in the CDR3. CDR3 residues: CASSLVGSSYNEQFF. Here the CDR3 DNA reads TGTGCCAGCAGCTTAGTAGGGAGCTCCTACAATGAGCAGTTCTTC.

This clonotype was detected ten times or more. The chain carries TRBV2 and TRBJ2-5; 14 positions match TRBD2. The CDR3 is 14 amino acids. V shed 6 bases, J shed 3 bases, and the junction held 0 bases outside the gene matches. CDR1 and CDR2 (germline): SNHLY, FYNNEI. The CDR3 DNA follows: TGTGCCAGCAGGGGACTAGCGGGAGAAGAGACCCAGTACTTC. It is translated as CASRGLAGEETQYF. Using reference TRBV2 and TRBJ2-5 for the parts outside the CDR3, the full variable domain is EPEVTQTPSHQVTQMGQEVILRCVPISNHLYFYWYRQILGQKVEFLVSFYNNEISEKSEIFDDQFSVERPDGSNFTLKIRSTKLEDSAMYFCASRGLAGEETQYFGPGTRLLVL.

About this clonotype: This may arise from a read error, as a much more abundant clone is one base away. This rearrangement joins TRBV9 to TRBJ1-2; D unresolved. This CDR3 has 12 residues. Trimming stripped 0 bases from V and 8 bases from J, with 8 bases between. From germline, CDR1 is SGDLS and CDR2 YYNGEE. CDR3 bases: TGTGCCAGCAGCGTAGAGGGATCCGGCTACACCTTC. It yields the protein CASSVEGSGYTF.

V is TRBV10-1 and J is TRBJ2-7, with D unclear. Trimming stripped 0 bases from V and 4 bases from J, with 4 bases between. The CDR3 extends over 12 amino acids. The germline V gene encodes CDR1 WNHNN and CDR2 SYGVQD (reference sequence). The CDR3 region is CASSESGYEQYF. The CDR3 DNA reads TGCGCCAGCAGTGAGTCAGGGTACGAGCAGTACTTC.

This clonotype showed up many times. This chain uses TRBV27 with TRBJ2-2, with TRBD2 identical over 12 bases. Germline values: CDR1 MNHEY, CDR2 SMNVEV (reference sequence). V was clipped by 7 bases and J by 1 base; unmatched bases: 7. The CDR3 has 17 amino acids. The CDR3 reads CASTPLGLAGNTGELFF. In nucleotides, the CDR3 is TGTGCCAGCACCCCCCTGGGACTAGCGGGGAACACCGGGGAGCTGTTTTTT.

This clonotype showed up just once. The chain carries TRBV6-2 or TRBV6-3 and TRBJ2-1; D is undetermined. Germline loops: CDR1 MNHEY, CDR2 SVGEGT. Trimming cost V 6 bases and J 8 bases, with 17 bases left between them. This CDR3 has 14 residues. The CDR3 reads CASSSALHSDEQFF. The CDR3 DNA is TGTGCCAGCAGCTCGGCACTACACTCGGATGAGCAGTTCTTC.

The chain has TRBV7-3 and TRBJ2-5, with 8 positions matching TRBD2. The CDR3 length is 13 residues. Germline-derived CDR1 and CDR2 are SGHTA and FQGTGA. J gave up 4 bases and V 6 bases, and 4 bases lay outside the gene matches. CDR3 coding DNA: TGTGCCAGCAGTCGAGCGGGGGCAGAGACCCAGTACTTC. Its translation is CASSRAGAETQYF.

This clonotype was counted many times. The V gene is TRBV10-3, the J gene TRBJ2-5, with TRBD1 matching 8 bases. This CDR3 has 15 amino acids. Germline loops: CDR1 ENHRY, CDR2 SYGVKD. With V trimmed by 3 bases and J by 5 bases, 8 bases remained unmatched. Written as DNA, the CDR3 is TGTGCCATCAGTGATCAAGGACAGGGCCTGGAGACCCAGTACTTC. Encoded protein: CAISDQGQGLETQYF.

This sequence joins TRBV7-8 and TRBJ2-1, with D possibly being TRBD1 (5 bases). Germline V gives CDR1 SGHVS, CDR2 FQNEAQ. The V and J ends lost 0 bases and 9 bases respectively, with 15 bases between them. This CDR3 has 15 residues. Here the CDR3 DNA reads TGTGCCAGCAGCTTAGCACCAGGGCCCCTAGGTGAGCAGTTCTTC. It is translated as CASSLAPGPLGEQFF.

In this sample, this clonotype turned up many times. The chain has TRBV2 and TRBJ2-1; TRBD2 agrees at 9 bases. CDR1 and CDR2 from the germline V gene are SNHLY and FYNNEI. This CDR3 contains 15 residues. V shed 5 bases, J shed 6 bases, and the junction held 8 bases outside the gene matches. DNA of the CDR3: TGTGCCAGCAGTCTCCTAGCGGGAAGGAGCAATGAGCAGTTCTTC. Translation: CASSLLAGRSNEQFF.

CDR3 region: CASAPQGNSYEQYF. DNA of the CDR3: TGTGCCAGTGCCCCACAGGGTAACTCCTACGAGCAGTACTTC. J is TRBJ2-7 and V is TRBV6-4; D is possibly TRBD1 (6 bases). The V end was cut by 9 bases, the J end by 0 bases, with 15 bases between. The CDR3 length is 14 residues. Germline V gene sequence: CDR1 MRHNA, CDR2 SNTAGT.

This clonotype showed up many times. The chain has TRBV12-3 or TRBV12-4 and TRBJ1-2; D is perhaps TRBD1 (6 bases). Trimming pared 2 bases from V and 7 bases from J, leaving 17 bases between. This CDR3 spans 15 amino acids. The CDR3 region has the DNA TGTGCCAGCAGTTTAAACCGGGGGCTACCGGGTGGCTACACCTTC. Residues: CASSLNRGLPGGYTF.

This chain connects TRBV5-6 to TRBJ1-3; D is unresolved. The CDR3 totals 13 residues. V lost 0 bases to trimming and J lost 8 bases, with 9 bases between them. Germline V lookup: CDR1 SGHDT, CDR2 YYEEEE. CDR3 region: CASSLGRADTIYF. CDR3 sequence (DNA): TGTGCCAGCAGCTTGGGGAGGGCCGACACCATATATTTT.